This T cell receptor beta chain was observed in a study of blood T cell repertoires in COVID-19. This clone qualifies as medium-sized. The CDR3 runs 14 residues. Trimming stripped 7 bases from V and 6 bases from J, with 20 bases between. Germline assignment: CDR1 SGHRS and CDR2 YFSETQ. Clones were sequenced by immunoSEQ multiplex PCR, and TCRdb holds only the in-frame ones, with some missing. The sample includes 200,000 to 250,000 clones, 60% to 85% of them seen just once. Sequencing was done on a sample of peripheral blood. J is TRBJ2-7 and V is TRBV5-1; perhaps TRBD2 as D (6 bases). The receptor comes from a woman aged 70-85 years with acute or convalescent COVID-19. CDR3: CASGPSSGTSEQYF. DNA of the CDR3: TGCGCCAGCGGACCTTCCTCAGGGACTTCCGAGCAGTACTTC.